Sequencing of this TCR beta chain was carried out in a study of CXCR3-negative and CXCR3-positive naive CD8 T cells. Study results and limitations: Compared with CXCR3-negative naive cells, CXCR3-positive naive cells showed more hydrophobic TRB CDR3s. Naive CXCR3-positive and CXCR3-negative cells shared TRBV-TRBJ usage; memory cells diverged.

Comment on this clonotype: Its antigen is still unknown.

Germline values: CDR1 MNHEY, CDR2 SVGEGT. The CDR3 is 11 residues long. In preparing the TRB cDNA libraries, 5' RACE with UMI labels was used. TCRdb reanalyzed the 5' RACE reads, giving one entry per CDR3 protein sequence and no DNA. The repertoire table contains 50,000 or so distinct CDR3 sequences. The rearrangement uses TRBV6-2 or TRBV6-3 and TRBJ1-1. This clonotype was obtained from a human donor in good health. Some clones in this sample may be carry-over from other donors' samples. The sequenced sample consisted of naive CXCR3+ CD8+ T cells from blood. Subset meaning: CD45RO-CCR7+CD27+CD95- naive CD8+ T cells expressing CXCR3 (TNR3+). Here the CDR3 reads CASSYGTEAFF.